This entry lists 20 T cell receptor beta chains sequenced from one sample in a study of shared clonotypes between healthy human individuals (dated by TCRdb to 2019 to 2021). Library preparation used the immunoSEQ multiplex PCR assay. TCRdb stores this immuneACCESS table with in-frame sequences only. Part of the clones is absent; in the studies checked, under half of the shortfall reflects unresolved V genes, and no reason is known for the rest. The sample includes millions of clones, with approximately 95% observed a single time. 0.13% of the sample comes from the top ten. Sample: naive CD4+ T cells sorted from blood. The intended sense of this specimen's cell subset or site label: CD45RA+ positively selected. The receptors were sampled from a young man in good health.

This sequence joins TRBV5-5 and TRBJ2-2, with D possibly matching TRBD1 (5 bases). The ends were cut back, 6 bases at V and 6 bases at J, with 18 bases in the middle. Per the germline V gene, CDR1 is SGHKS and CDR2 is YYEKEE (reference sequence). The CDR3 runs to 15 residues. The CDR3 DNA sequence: TGTGCCAGCAATATGGCAGGGTTTGTTGCCGGGGAGCTGTTTTTT. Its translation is CASNMAGFVAGELFF. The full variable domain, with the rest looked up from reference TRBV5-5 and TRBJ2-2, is DAGVTQSPTHLIKTRGQQVTLRCSPISGHKSVSWYQQVLGQGPQFIFQYYEKEERGRGNFPDRFSARQFPNYSSELNVNALLLGDSALYLCASNMAGFVAGELFFGEGSRLTVL.

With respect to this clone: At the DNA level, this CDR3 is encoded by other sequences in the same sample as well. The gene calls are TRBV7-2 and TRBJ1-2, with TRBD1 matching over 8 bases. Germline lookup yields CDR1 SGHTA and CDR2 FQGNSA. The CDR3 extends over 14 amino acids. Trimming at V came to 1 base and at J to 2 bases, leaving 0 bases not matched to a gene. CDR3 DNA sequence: TGTGCCAGCAGCTTAGGGACAGGGAACTATGGCTACACCTTC. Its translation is CASSLGTGNYGYTF.

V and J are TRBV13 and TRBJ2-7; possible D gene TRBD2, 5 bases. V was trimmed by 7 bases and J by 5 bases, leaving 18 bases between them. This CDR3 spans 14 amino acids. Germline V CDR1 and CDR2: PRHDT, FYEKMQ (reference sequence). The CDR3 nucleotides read TGTGCCAGCACCGTCAGGACTCTCACCAACGAGCAGTACTTC. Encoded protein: CASTVRTLTNEQYF. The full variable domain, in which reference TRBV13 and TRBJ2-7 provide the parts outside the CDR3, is AAGVIQSPRHLIKEKRETATLKCYPIPRHDTVYWYQQGPGQDPQFLISFYEKMQSDKGSIPDRFSAQQFSDYHSELNMSSLELGDSALYFCASTVRTLTNEQYFGPGTRLTVT.

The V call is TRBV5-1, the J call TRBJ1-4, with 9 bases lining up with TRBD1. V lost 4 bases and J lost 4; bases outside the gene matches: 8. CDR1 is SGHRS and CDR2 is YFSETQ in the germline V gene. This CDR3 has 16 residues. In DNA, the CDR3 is TGCGCCAGCAGCGCCAGAACAGGGGGCGGTAATGAAAAACTGTTTTTT. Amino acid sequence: CASSARTGGGNEKLFF.

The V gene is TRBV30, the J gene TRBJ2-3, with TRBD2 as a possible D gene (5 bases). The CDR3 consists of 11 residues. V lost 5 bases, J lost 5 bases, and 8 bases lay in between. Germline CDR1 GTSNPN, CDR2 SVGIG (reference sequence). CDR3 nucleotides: TGTGCCTGGCGGGGAAGAGATACGCAGTATTTT. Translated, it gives CAWRGRDTQYF.

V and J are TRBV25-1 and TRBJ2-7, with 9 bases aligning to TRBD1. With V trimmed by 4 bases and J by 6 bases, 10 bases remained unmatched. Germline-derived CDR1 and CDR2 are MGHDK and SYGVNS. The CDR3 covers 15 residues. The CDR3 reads CASSGVGQGYSEQYF. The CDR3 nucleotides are TGTGCCAGCAGTGGGGTAGGACAGGGGTACAGCGAGCAGTACTTC.

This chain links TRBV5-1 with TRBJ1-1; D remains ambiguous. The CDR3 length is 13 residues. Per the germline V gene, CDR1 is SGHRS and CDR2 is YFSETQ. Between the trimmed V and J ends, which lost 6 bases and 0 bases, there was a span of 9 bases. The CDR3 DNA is TGCGCCAGCAACAACAACATGAACACTGAAGCTTTCTTT. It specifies CASNNNMNTEAFF. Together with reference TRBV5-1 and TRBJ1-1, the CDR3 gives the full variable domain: KAGVTQTPRYLIKTRGQQVTLSCSPISGHRSVSWYQQTPGQGLQFLFEYFSETQRNKGNFPGRFSGRQFSNSRSEMNVSTLELGDSALYLCASNNNMNTEAFFGQGTRLTVV.

CDR3 region: CSVVGLRGTDTQYF. CDR3 nucleotides: TGCAGCGTTGTTGGACTTCGGGGGACGGATACGCAGTATTTT. The rearrangement uses TRBV29-1 and TRBJ2-3, with a weak D call TRBD2 (6 bases). There are 14 residues in the CDR3. Germline loops: CDR1 SQVTM, CDR2 ANQGSEA. The V end was cut by 4 bases, the J end by 6 bases, with 17 bases between.

CDR3 sequence (DNA): TGTGCCAGCGTGGCCCCCATGAACACTGAAGCTTTCTTT. Protein: CASVAPMNTEAFF. The gene calls are TRBV6-5 and TRBJ1-1, with D hard to call. This CDR3 contains 13 residues. Germline values: CDR1 MNHEY, CDR2 SVGAGI. The V gene lost 8 bases and the J gene lost 0 bases, with 10 bases spanning the gap.

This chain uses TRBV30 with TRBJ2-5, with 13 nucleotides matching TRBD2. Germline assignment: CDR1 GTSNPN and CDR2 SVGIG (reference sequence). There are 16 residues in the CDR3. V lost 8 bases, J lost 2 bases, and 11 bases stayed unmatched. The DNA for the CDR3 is TGTGCCCACGGACTAGCGGGAGTGGGTCCGCAAGAGACCCAGTACTTC. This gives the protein CAHGLAGVGPQETQYF. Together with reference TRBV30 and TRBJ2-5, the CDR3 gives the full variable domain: SQTIHQWPATLVQPVGSPLSLECTVEGTSNPNLYWYRQAAGRGLQLLFYSVGIGQISSEVPQNLSASRPQDRQFILSSKKLLLSDSGFYLCAHGLAGVGPQETQYFGPGTRLLVL.

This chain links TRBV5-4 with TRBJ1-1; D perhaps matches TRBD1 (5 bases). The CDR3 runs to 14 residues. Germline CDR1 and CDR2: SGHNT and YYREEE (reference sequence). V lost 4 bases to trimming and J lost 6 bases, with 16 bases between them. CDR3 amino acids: CASSGGTSGAEAFF. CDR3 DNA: TGTGCCAGCAGCGGGGGTACGTCGGGGGCTGAAGCTTTCTTT.

CDR3 coding DNA: TGTGCCAGCAGTTTCCTAGCGGGGGGAACAGATACGCAGTATTTT. This encodes CASSFLAGGTDTQYF. The J gene is TRBJ2-3, the V gene TRBV27; 11 bases match TRBD2. Trimming at V came to 3 bases and at J to 3 bases, leaving 2 bases not matched to a gene. Germline V CDR1 and CDR2: MNHEY, SMNVEV (reference sequence). CDR3 size: 15 residues.

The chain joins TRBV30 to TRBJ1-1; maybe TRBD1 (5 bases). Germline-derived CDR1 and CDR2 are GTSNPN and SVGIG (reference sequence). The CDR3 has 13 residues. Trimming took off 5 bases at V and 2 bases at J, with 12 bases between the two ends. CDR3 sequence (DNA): TGTGCCTGGGTCAGACAGTTTAACACTGAAGCTTTCTTT. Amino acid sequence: CAWVRQFNTEAFF.

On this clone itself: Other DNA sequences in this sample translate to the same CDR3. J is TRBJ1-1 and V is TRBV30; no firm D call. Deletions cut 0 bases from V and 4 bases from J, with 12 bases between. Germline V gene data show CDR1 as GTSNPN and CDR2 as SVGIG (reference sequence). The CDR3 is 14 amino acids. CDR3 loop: CAWSVITGGTEAFF. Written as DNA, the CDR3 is TGTGCCTGGAGTGTAATTACGGGTGGCACTGAAGCTTTCTTT.

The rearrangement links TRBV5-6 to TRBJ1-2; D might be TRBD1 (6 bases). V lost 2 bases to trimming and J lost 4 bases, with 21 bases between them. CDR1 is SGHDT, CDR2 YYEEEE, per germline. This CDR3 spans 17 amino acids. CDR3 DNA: TGTGCCAGCAGCTTCGCGGGGACACAGGGAGTCACCTATGGCTACACCTTC. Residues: CASSFAGTQGVTYGYTF.

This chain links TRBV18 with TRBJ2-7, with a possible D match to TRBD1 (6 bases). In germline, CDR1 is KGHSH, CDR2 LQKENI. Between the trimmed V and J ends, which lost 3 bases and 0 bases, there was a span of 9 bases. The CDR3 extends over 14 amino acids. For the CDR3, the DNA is TGTGCCAGCTCACCGGCCAGGGGCTCCTACGAGCAGTACTTC. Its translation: CASSPARGSYEQYF.

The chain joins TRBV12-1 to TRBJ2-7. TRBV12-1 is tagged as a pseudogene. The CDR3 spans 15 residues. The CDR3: CASSSKDGPRDEQYF. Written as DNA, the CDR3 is TGTGCCAGCAGCTCTAAGGACGGACCTAGGGACGAGCAGTACTTC.

CDR3 bases: TGTGCCAGCAGCCCTGGACAGACGAGGGAGCAGTACTTC. Amino acids: CASSPGQTREQYF. The V and J genes are TRBV7-2 and TRBJ2-7; the D gene is possibly TRBD1 (6 bases). The germline V gene has CDR1 SGHTA and CDR2 FQGNSA. This CDR3 has 13 residues. The V gene lost 5 bases and the J gene lost 7 bases, with 15 bases spanning the gap.

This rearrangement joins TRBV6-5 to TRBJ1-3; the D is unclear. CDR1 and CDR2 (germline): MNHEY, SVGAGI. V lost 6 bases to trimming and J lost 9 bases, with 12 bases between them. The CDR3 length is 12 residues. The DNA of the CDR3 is TGTGCCAGCAGCCCCGTACGAGGCACCATATATTTT. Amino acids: CASSPVRGTIYF.

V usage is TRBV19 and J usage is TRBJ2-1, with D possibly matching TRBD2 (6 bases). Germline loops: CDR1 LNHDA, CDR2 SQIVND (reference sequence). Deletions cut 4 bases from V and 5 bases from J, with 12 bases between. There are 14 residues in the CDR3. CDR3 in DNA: TGTGCCAGTAGTAACCCACTAGCCCACAATGAGCAGTTCTTC. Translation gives CASSNPLAHNEQFF.